This TCR beta chain was observed in a study of blood T cell repertoires in COVID-19. Study at large: The United States, Italy and Spain supplied acute and convalescent COVID-19 samples. From T cells, B-cell-depleted T cells, or PBMCs came the material, which was cDNA or gDNA.

Per the original data handling: For nucleated cells, counts were estimated from reference gene primer amplification. The repertoire was sequenced with immunoSEQ multiplex PCR; TCRdb's copy has only in-frame clones and lacks some. Clone size and the V and J calls come from that table; the DNA yielded D and trimming. Among about 250,000 clones, 89% were seen once, and the ten largest hold around 4.6%. V lost 5 bases and J lost 2; bases outside the gene matches: 7. CDR3 size: 15 residues. Germline lookup yields CDR1 SGHNT and CDR2 YYREEE (reference sequence). Sequenced: peripheral blood. This receptor was obtained from a woman in her forties who had recovered from COVID-19. The chain employs TRBV5-4 and TRBJ2-1, with 7 bases aligning to TRBD2. The CDR3 region has the DNA TGTGCCAGCAGGTATTCGCGGGGGACCTACAATGAGCAGTTCTTC. Residues: CASRYSRGTYNEQFF.